This T cell receptor beta chain was observed in a study of blood T cell repertoires in COVID-19. Germline V gene data show CDR1 as LNHNV and CDR2 as YYDKDF (reference sequence). CDR3 length: 16 amino acids. V was shortened by 0 bases and J by 0 bases, with 9 bases between the two germline ends. TCRdb's copy holds only in-frame clones and misses some; the assay was immunoSEQ multiplex PCR. In the table there are 350,000 to 450,000 clones, about nine tenths of which are singletons. The sequence came from a woman aged 25 to 39 who had recovered from COVID-19. The J gene is TRBJ1-3, the V gene TRBV15; tentative D call: TRBD1 (6 bases). The sequenced material came from PBMCs or T cells enriched from blood (not recorded which). Here the CDR3 DNA reads TGTGCCACCAGCAGAGAGTTGGGGGCCTCTGGAAACACCATATATTTT. Translating it yields CATSRELGASGNTIYF.